This T cell receptor beta chain was recorded in a study of vaccination and CD4 T cells after COVID-19. Across the study: The convalescents included six males and four females, and among them two were Hispanic while seven were Caucasian. Either the Pfizer-BioNTech BNT162b2 or Moderna mRNA-1273 vaccine was given as two doses. Sampling occurred at day 14 and days 161 to 241 post-vaccination in a few convalescent patients. Study findings and constraints: A nonsignificant median increase from about 20 to 38 SARS-CoV-2-reactive clonotypes was observed.

Germline loops: CDR1 SGHTA, CDR2 FQGTGA. This CDR3 has 15 residues. With 2 bases clipped from V and 1 base from J, the junction kept 3 bases outside the gene matches. A single record per CDR3 protein comes from TCRdb applying MiXCR to the PCR reads. The data show 26,000 or so distinct CDR3 sequences, 45% to 60% seen once. In regard to this clonotype: Its cognate antigen is unknown.

Time point described: late sampling 161 to 241 days after vaccination in three convalescent patients. This TCR derives from a human donor who had recovered from COVID-19. This specimen was CD4+ T cells from blood, taken about 7 months after SARS-CoV-2 vaccination. V is TRBV7-3 and J is TRBJ2-5, with 8 positions matching TRBD2. The CDR3: CASSLGGTSQETQYF. The CDR3 DNA follows: TGTGCCAGCAGCTTAGGCGGGACTAGCCAAGAGACCCAGTACTTC.